Below, 22 T cell receptor beta chains from the same sample are listed, as sequenced in a study of regulatory T cells in long-lasting Graves disease. CDR3-region Arm-PCR and iRepertoire HTBI primers produced the TCR beta libraries. A single record per CDR3 protein comes from TCRdb applying MiXCR to the multiplex PCR reads. The table includes some 560,000 distinct CDR3 sequences, 15% to 20% detected once. The time point: newly diagnosed GD, antithyroid drugs for less than 3 months. Researchers made the TCR library from RNA that was extracted from PBMCs. The same sample was also studied in work on T cells in Graves' hyperthyroidism and ophthalmopathy.

The input for sequencing was peripheral blood mononuclear cells (PBMCs), taken at new diagnosis, from a patient treated with antithyroid drugs. The receptors stem from a woman aged 40 to 65 with Graves disease.

This clonotype was picked up many times. J is TRBJ2-1 and V is TRBV2; the D gene is possibly TRBD1 (5 bases). V was trimmed by 2 bases and J by 13 bases, leaving 18 bases between them. Germline loops: CDR1 SNHLY, CDR2 FYNNEI. The CDR3 consists of 14 residues. As DNA, the CDR3 is TGTGCCAGCAGTGAAACTATCCAGGGATTGGCCCAGTTCTTC. Translated, it gives CASSETIQGLAQFF.

Comment on this clonotype: This may stem from a read error, because a much larger clone lies one nucleotide away. This rearrangement joins TRBV2 to TRBJ1-5, with 11 bases aligning to TRBD1. This CDR3 spans 14 amino acids. Germline V CDR1 and CDR2: SNHLY, FYNNEI. The DNA of the CDR3 is TGTGCCAGCAGGGGGACAGGGGGTAATCGGCCCCAGCATTTT. It encodes CASRGTGGNRPQHF.

This clonotype was observed many times. This chain connects TRBV2 to TRBJ2-3; TRBD2 might be the D (5 bases). CDR3 size: 16 residues. The germline CDR1 and CDR2 sequences are SNHLY and FYNNEI. Trimming shortened V by 4 bases and J by 2 bases, and 16 bases separated the two germline ends. The CDR3 DNA reads TGTGCCAGCAGTGGTAGAGGGAGAGAGCTCACAGATACGCAGTATTTT. Protein: CASSGRGRELTDTQYF.

The chain carries TRBV12-5 and TRBJ2-2; 9 nucleotides match TRBD1. Per germline, CDR1 LGHNT and CDR2 FRNRAP. V lost 2 bases and J lost 6; bases outside the gene matches: 10. The CDR3 length is 17 residues. Written as DNA, the CDR3 is TGTGCTAGTGGTTTGCCACAGGGGACAGGGTGGGCCGGGGAGCTGTTTTTT. Protein product: CASGLPQGTGWAGELFF. Full variable domain (outside the CDR3, taken from reference TRBV12-5 and TRBJ2-2): DARVTQTPRHKVTEMGQEVTMRCQPILGHNTVFWYRQTMMQGLELLAYFRNRAPLDDSGMPKDRFSAEMPDATLATLKIQPSEPRDSAVYFCASGLPQGTGWAGELFFGEGSRLTVL.

This clonotype appeared many times. The genes are TRBV7-6 and TRBJ2-7, with unresolved D. The V gene's germline CDR1 is SGHVS and CDR2 FNYEAQ. The CDR3 runs 14 residues. Trimming shortened V by 1 base and J by 0 bases, and 7 bases separated the two germline ends. As DNA, the CDR3 is TGTGCCAGCAGCTTAGTACCCAACTCCTACGAGCAGTACTTC. This sequence encodes CASSLVPNSYEQYF.

This clonotype was recorded many times. V and J are TRBV12-5 and TRBJ1-5; 9 nucleotides match TRBD1. This CDR3 contains 16 residues. CDR1 is LGHNT and CDR2 is FRNRAP in the germline V gene. Trimming at V came to 4 bases and at J to 4 bases, leaving 8 bases not matched to a gene. CDR3 nucleotide sequence: TGTGCTAGTGGTTCGAACACCGGGACAGGGAATCAGCCCCAGCATTTT. The encoded protein is CASGSNTGTGNQPQHF.

This sequence joins TRBV9 and TRBJ2-5, with 7 bases that match TRBD2. Germline loops: CDR1 SGDLS, CDR2 YYNGEE. J was trimmed by 5 bases and V by 3 bases; bases with no gene match: 10. The CDR3 covers 15 residues. As DNA, the CDR3 is TGTGCCAGCAGCGGCGAGGGAGCGGGGTGGGAGACCCAGTACTTC. Encoded protein: CASSGEGAGWETQYF.

This chain links TRBV20-1 with TRBJ1-5; no definite D call. V lost 3 bases and J 2 bases, leaving 11 bases between the germline ends. The CDR3 sequence is 14 residues long. Per germline, CDR1 DFQATT and CDR2 SNEGSKA (reference sequence). Here the CDR3 reads CSASLGVGNQPQHF. In DNA form, the CDR3 reads TGCAGTGCTAGTTTGGGTGTAGGCAATCAGCCCCAGCATTTT.

This clonotype turned up a few times. The chain employs TRBV20-1 and TRBJ1-5, with D possibly TRBD1 on 6 matching bases. Germline CDR1 DFQATT, CDR2 SNEGSKA (reference sequence). The CDR3 is 15 residues long. The germline V and J ends were trimmed by 5 bases and 0 bases, with 14 bases remaining between them. The CDR3 protein is CSARPGTTSNQPQHF. The CDR3 nucleotides read TGCAGTGCTCGTCCCGGGACAACTAGCAATCAGCCCCAGCATTTT.

This clonotype was recorded at least ten times. V usage is TRBV3-1 and J usage is TRBJ2-3; TRBD2 is a possible D gene (6 bases). The CDR3 is 14 residues long. The V gene lost 3 bases and the J gene lost 2 bases, with 9 bases spanning the gap. Germline V CDR1 and CDR2: LGHDT, YNNKEL (reference sequence). The CDR3 protein is CASSHGLNTDTQYF. The CDR3 DNA follows: TGTGCCAGCAGCCATGGACTAAACACAGATACGCAGTATTTT.

This clonotype occurred many times. V gene TRBV20-1 combines with J gene TRBJ1-4; 9 nucleotides align to TRBD1. Germline loops: CDR1 DFQATT, CDR2 SNEGSKA (reference sequence). V dropped 4 bases and J dropped 7; count of bases not matched to a gene: 1. The CDR3 has 12 residues. Here the CDR3 DNA reads TGCAGTGCTAACAGGGGGCCTGAAAAACTGTTTTTT. Translation: CSANRGPEKLFF.

The V call is TRBV14, the J call TRBJ2-1; D is perhaps TRBD2 (5 bases). Germline CDR1 is SGHDN and CDR2 is FVKESK. The CDR3 covers 13 residues. Trimming cost V 2 bases and J 7 bases, with 9 bases left between them. DNA of the CDR3: TGTGCCAGCAGCCAAATCTCGGGGAATGAGCAGTTCTTC. Its translation: CASSQISGNEQFF.

This clonotype was detected many times. V usage is TRBV6-5 and J usage is TRBJ2-7, with TRBD2 as a possible D gene (6 bases). The germline gives CDR1 MNHEY, CDR2 SVGAGI. V shed 0 bases and J shed 4 bases, with 16 bases lying between them. The CDR3 has 16 amino acids. The CDR3 sequence: CASSYSGRGPPYEQYF. The CDR3 DNA is TGTGCCAGCAGTTACTCTGGGCGGGGCCCGCCTTACGAGCAGTACTTC.

This clonotype has a handful of counts. The chain recombines TRBV13 with TRBJ1-1; D possibly corresponds to TRBD1 (5 bases). This CDR3 is 16 amino acids long. Germline CDR1 PRHDT, CDR2 FYEKMQ (reference sequence). V was clipped by 5 bases and J by 5 bases, with 21 bases between them. DNA of the CDR3: TGTGCCAGCAGCAATAGGGCGGGGGGGTTCGGGACTGAAGCTTTCTTT. It yields the protein CASSNRAGGFGTEAFF. The whole variable domain, filled in from reference TRBV13 and TRBJ1-1, reads AAGVIQSPRHLIKEKRETATLKCYPIPRHDTVYWYQQGPGQDPQFLISFYEKMQSDKGSIPDRFSAQQFSDYHSELNMSSLELGDSALYFCASSNRAGGFGTEAFFGQGTRLTVV.

This clonotype was seen repeatedly, ten times or more. One end of the junction does not line up with germline, which may come from a read error. This rearrangement joins TRBV3-1 to TRBJ1-1; D possibly corresponds to TRBD1 (5 bases). CDR1 is LGHDT and CDR2 is YNNKEL in the germline V gene (reference sequence). The CDR3 length is 14 residues. CDR3 in amino acids: CVSSRGWGDTEAFF. The DNA for the CDR3 is TGTGTCAGCAGCCGCGGATGGGGGGACACTGAAGCTTTCTTT.

This clonotype was detected only a few times. The chain is built from TRBV5-1 and TRBJ2-1; TRBD1 matches at 10 bases. Germline CDR1 SGHRS, CDR2 YFSETQ. The CDR3 totals 13 residues. V dropped 3 bases and J dropped 10; count of bases not matched to a gene: 4. The CDR3 DNA reads TGCGCCAGCAGCTCCCTGACAGGGGGCGAGCAGTTCTTC. As protein: CASSSLTGGEQFF.

A few counts support this clonotype. The chain employs TRBV2 and TRBJ1-2; TRBD1 matches 8 bases. The CDR3 loop spans 13 amino acids. The ends lost 5 bases at V and 7 bases at J; junction bases unmatched: 6. Germline V lookup: CDR1 SNHLY, CDR2 FYNNEI. The CDR3 DNA reads as TGTGCCAGCAGTCTGGACAGGGTGTCTGGCTACACCTTC. Translated, it gives CASSLDRVSGYTF.

This clonotype has just one count. This may arise from a read error, as a much more abundant clone is one base away. J is TRBJ2-5 and V is TRBV12-3 or TRBV12-4; tentative D call: TRBD2 (7 bases). The CDR3 spans 14 residues. CDR3 nucleotides: TGTGCCAGCAGTTTAAGGGGGGGGTCATCCATGACCTTCTTC. It translates to CASSLRGGSSMTFF.

This clonotype was detected ten times or more. The rearrangement joins TRBV20-1 to TRBJ2-7; TRBD2 aligns across 8 bases. The CDR3 runs 13 residues. Germline loops: CDR1 DFQATT, CDR2 SNEGSKA (reference sequence). The V segment lost 1 base and the J segment 3 bases; nucleotides outside the gene matches: 2. For the CDR3, the DNA is TGCAGTGCTAGAGTGACTAGCGACTACGAGCAGTACTTC. Amino acid sequence: CSARVTSDYEQYF.

As concerns this clonotype: Since a much larger clone is just one base distant, this may be a read error. The genes are TRBV11-2 and TRBJ1-2; the match to TRBD1 covers 7 bases. Germline CDR1 SGHAT, CDR2 FQNNGV. This CDR3 contains 12 residues. The CDR3 coding sequence is TGTGCCAGCAGCTCGGGACACAGGGGCTTCACCTTC. The encoded protein is CASSSGHRGFTF.

This chain joins TRBV20-1 and TRBJ1-1; D might be TRBD1 (6 bases). The V end lost 3 bases, the J end lost 3 bases, and 17 bases lay between the germline ends. The CDR3 covers 15 residues. Germline CDR1 is DFQATT and CDR2 is SNEGSKA (reference sequence). DNA of the CDR3: TGCAGTGCTAGGCCCGACGCCGGACAGTACACTGAAGCTTTCTTT. It translates to CSARPDAGQYTEAFF.

Turning to this clonotype: A much larger clone lies one base from this, so it may be a read error. V is TRBV11-2 and J is TRBJ1-1; D is perhaps TRBD1 (6 bases). The CDR3 is 17 amino acids. The germline V gene has CDR1 SGHAT and CDR2 FQNNGV. The CDR3 bases are TGTGCCAGCAGCTTAAGGGGACGGGGGGCCCTGAACACTGGAGCTTTCTTT. It is translated as CASSLRGRGALNTGAFF.